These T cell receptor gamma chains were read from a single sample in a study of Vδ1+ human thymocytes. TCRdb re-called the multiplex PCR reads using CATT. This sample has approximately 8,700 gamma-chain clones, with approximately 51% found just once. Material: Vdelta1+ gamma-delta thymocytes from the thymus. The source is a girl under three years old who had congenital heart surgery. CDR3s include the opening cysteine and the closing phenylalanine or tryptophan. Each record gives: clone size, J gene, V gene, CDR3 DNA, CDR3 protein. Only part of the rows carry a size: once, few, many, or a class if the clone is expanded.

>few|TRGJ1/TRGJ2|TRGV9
TGTGCCTTGTGGGAGGTGCACCCGCCGGATTATAAGAAACTCTTT
CALWEVHPPDYKKLF
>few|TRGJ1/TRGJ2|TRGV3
TGTGCCACCTGGGACAGGCTCTATAAGAAACTCTTT
CATWDRLYKKLF
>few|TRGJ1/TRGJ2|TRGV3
TGTGCCACCTGGGACAGGCCGGCAAGATATAAGAAACTCTTT
CATWDRPARYKKLF
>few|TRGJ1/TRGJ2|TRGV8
TGTGCCACCTGGGGGTCCGATTATTATAAGAAACTCTTT
CATWGSDYYKKLF
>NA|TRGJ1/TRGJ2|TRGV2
TGTGCCACCTGGGACGGGCTTCGAAATTATTATAAGAAACTCTTT
CATWDGLRNYYKKLF
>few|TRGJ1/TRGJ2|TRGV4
TGTGCCACCTGGGAAGATAAGAAACTCTTT
CATWEDKKLF
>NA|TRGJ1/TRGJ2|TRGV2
TGTGCCACCTGGGACGGGCCTCATTATAAGAAACTCTTT
CATWDGPHYKKLF
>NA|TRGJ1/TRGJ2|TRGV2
TGTGCCACCTGGGACGGGCCTTGGTATAAGAAACTCTTT
CATWDGPWYKKLF
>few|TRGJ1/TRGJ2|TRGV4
TGTGCCACCTGGGATGGGCCGCTTTTTAATTATTATAAGAAACTCTTT
CATWDGPLFNYYKKLF
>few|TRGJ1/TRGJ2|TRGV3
TGTGCCACCTGGGCTTATTATAAGAAACTCTTT
CATWAYYKKLF
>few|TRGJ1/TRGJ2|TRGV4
TGTGCCACCTGGGAGGGGATCAAACTCTTT
CATWEGIKLF
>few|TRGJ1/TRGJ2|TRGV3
TGTGCCACCTGGGACCCTCGGATCCCCCGGAATTATTATAAGAAACTCTTT
CATWDPRIPRNYYKKLF
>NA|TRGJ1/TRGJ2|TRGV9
TGTGCCTTGTGGGAGCCCCATTATAAGAAACTCTTT
CALWEPHYKKLF
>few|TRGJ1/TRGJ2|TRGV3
TGTGCCACCTGGGACAGCCTAGGGGGTTATAAGAAACTCTTT
CATWDSLGGYKKLF
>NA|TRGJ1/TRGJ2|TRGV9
TGTGCCTTGTGGGAGGAAACGAATTATTATAAGAAACTCTTT
CALWEETNYYKKLF
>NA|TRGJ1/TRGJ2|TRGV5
TGTGCCACCTGGGACAGGCCGTTTGGGAAACTCTTT
CATWDRPFGKLF
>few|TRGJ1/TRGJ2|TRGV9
TGTGCCTTGTGGGAGTCCCGTAAGAAACTCTTT
CALWESRKKLF